This T cell receptor beta chain was retrieved from a study of T cells in localized non-small cell lung cancer. Overall study results and limits: Highest T cell clonality was seen in uninvolved adjacent lung, surpassing that measured in tumor. Blood T cell density predicted longer survival; adjacent-lung clonality, shorter.

Germline loops: CDR1 MGHRA, CDR2 YSYEKL. V was clipped by 4 bases and J by 7 bases, with 25 bases between them. The CDR3 loop spans 17 amino acids. Libraries were prepared by immunoSEQ multiplex PCR; TCRdb keeps only in-frame clonotypes and omits some of them. The top ten hold just under 20% of the sample, which has 45,000 to 60,000 clones, over 80% seen once. On this clone itself: Antigen unknown.

The source is a female donor at least 60 years old with stage II squamous cell lung carcinoma. V and J are TRBV4-1 and TRBJ1-2; D is perhaps TRBD1 (6 bases). The specimen was peripheral blood, collected before any cancer treatment. The CDR3 is CASSRQGDILLGGGYTF. As DNA, the CDR3 is TGCGCCAGCAGCCGACAAGGGGACATCTTACTTGGGGGTGGCTACACCTTC.